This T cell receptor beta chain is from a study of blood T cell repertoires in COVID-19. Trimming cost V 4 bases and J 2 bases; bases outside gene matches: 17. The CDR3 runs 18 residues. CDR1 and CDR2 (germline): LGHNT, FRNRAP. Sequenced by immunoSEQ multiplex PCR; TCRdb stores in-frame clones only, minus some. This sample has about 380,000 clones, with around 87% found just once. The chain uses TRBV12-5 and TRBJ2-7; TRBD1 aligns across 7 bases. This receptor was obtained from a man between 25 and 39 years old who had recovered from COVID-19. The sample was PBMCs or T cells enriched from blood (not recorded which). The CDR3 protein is CASGWRGGTIGPTYEQYF. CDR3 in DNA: TGTGCTAGTGGTTGGCGAGGGGGCACGATCGGACCCACCTACGAGCAGTACTTC.